This T cell receptor (beta chain) was sequenced in a study of graft-versus-host responses after intestinal transplantation (dated by TCRdb to the early 2020s). Context from the whole study: Recipients received multivisceral, liver-intestinal, or isolated intestinal transplants. All recipients received anti-thymocyte globulin induction followed by maintenance tacrolimus and steroids for three to four years. After intestinal transplantation, graft-versus-host and host-versus-graft alloreactive T cell clones in the graft, circulation and bone marrow were tracked using bulk TCR-beta CDR3 sequencing. Alloreactive clones were identified by sequencing pre-transplant mixed lymphocyte reaction products and comparing them with unstimulated pre-transplant donor and recipient T cells. The cohort enrolled about two dozen intestinal transplant recipients including one retransplant, and a few patients lacking pretransplant specimens were excluded. A peak of at least 4% donor T cells among recipient peripheral blood mononuclear cells was the definition used for donor T cell macrochimerism. Instead of going to the commercial service, samples from a few later patients were sequenced in-house on an Illumina MiSeq and processed with MiXCR.

To note about this clone: Its antigen specificity is not known. Qualities for individual bases were not recorded, and no much larger clone is one base off.

From a lookup of the germline V gene, CDR1 and CDR2 are SGHTA and FQGNSA. After removal of 4 bases from V and 0 bases from J, the junction retains 6 bases not matched to a gene. The CDR3 has 16 amino acids, counting the end cysteine and phenylalanine. Only CDR3 DNA is held: 48 bases, read in frame from base 1. Blood samples were collected up to 4 times in the first month after transplant and then at least monthly when available. The library was built by means of the immunoSEQ multiplex PCR assay. Adaptive Biotechnologies carried out high-throughput TCR-beta CDR3 sequencing of genomic DNA for most patients. The source study handled its data this way. Adaptive's ImmunoSEQ software supplied the TCR sequencing data for roughly 17 patients, while MiXCR and VDJtools were used to process three other patients. CDR3 nucleotide sequences shared between donor and recipient were removed because their origin could not be assigned. To be classed as alloreactive, a clone needed at least 2-fold expansion over unstimulated cells and a minimum CFSE-low frequency of 0.002% (template counts) or 0.001% (read counts). Clones detected in sequenced pre-transplant spleen, lymph node, or MLR CFSE-low populations of the donor or recipient were defined as mappable. Cumulative frequency of alloreactive clones was calculated as a percentage of all sequences weighted by copy number. The clones in this table, taken by TCRdb from immuneACCESS, are in-frame only. Not every clone is retained; where verified, under half of the shortfall comes from an unresolved V gene, and the cause of the rest is unknown. The DNA gave D and trimming, while V, J and clone size come from that table. The sample table shows under 20,000 clones, and more than 85% are seen once. Together, the top ten hold 0.79% of the sample.

Beyond this particular receptor, the publication reports: The conclusions were limited by the relatively low number and heterogeneity of the intestinal transplant patients. GvH clones turned up in recipient bone marrow, with some appearing earlier in ileal mucosa or blood, a pattern consistent with an intestinal mucosal origin. Patients with donor T cell macrochimerism had high GvH to HvG T cell clonal ratios in their allografts. Early after transplant, declines in HvG clones were associated with peak levels of circulating GvH clones.

The V gene is TRBV7-2 and the J gene is TRBJ1-5; 7 nucleotides in the junction match TRBD1. The material sequenced was PBMCs, taken 23 days after intestinal transplant. This receptor was obtained from a human patient who received an intestinal transplant, so some T cells may come from the graft donor. Read as DNA, the sequence is TGTGCCAGCAGCTATAGGGGGCCCTCTAGCAATCAGCCCCAGCATTTT. It encodes CASSYRGPSSNQPQHF.